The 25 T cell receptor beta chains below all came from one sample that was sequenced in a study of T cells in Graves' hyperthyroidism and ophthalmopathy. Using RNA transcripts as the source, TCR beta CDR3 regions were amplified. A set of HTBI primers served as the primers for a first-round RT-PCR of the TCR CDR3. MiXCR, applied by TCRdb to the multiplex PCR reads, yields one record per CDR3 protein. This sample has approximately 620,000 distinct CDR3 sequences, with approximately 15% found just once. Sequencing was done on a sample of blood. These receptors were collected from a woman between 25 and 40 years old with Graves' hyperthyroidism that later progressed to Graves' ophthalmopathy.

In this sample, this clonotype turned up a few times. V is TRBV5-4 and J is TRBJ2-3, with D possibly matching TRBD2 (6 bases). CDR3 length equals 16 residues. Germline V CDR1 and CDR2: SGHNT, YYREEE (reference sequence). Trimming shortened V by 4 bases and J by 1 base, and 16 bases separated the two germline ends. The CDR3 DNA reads TGTGCCAGCAGCCCCCGAGCGGGCGGGGGCACAGATACGCAGTATTTT. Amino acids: CASSPRAGGGTDTQYF.

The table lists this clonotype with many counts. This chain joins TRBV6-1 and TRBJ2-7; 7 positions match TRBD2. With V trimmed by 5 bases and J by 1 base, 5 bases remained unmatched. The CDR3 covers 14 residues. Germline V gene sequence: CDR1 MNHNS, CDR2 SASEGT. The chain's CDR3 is CASSIGRSSYEQYF. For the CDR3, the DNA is TGTGCCAGCAGTATCGGGAGGAGTTCCTACGAGCAGTACTTC.

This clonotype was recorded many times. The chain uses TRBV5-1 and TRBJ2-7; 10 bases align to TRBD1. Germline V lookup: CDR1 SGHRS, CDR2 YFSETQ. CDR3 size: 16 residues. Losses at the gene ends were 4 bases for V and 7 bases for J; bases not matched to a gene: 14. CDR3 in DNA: TGCGCCAGCAGCGACGGACAGGGGGATTTTTATTTTGAGCAGTACTTC. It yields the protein CASSDGQGDFYFEQYF.

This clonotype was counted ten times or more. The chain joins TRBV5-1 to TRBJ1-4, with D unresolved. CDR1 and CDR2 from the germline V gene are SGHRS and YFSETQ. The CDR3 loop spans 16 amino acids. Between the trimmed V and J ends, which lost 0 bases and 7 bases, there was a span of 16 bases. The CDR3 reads CASSLAGPRRGEKLFF. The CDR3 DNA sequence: TGCGCCAGCAGCTTGGCGGGCCCTCGGAGAGGTGAAAAACTGTTTTTT.

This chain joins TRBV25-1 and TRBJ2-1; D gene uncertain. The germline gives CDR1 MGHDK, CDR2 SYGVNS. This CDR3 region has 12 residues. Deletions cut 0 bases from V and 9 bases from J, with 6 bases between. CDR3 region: CASSEYRSEQFF. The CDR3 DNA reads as TGTGCCAGCAGTGAATATCGGAGTGAGCAGTTCTTC. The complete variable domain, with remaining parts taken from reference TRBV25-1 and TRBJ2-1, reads EADIYQTPRYLVIGTGKKITLECSQTMGHDKMYWYQQDPGMELHLIHYSYGVNSTEKGDLSSESTVSRIRTEHFPLTLESARPSHTSQYLCASSEYRSEQFFGPGTRLTVL.

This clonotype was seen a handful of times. CDR3 DNA: TGTGCCAGCAGTTACGGAGGCGCCGAAAAACTGTTTTTT. It translates to CASSYGGAEKLFF. The rearrangement uses TRBV6-5 and TRBJ1-4; the D is unclear. V lost 2 bases and J lost 8, with 9 bases in between. Germline CDR1 is MNHEY and CDR2 is SVGAGI. The CDR3 is 13 residues long.

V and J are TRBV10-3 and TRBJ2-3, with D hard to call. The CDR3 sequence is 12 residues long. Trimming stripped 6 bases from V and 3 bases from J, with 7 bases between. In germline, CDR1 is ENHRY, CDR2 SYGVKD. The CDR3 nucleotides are TGTGCCATCAGCGACAAAACAGATACGCAGTATTTT. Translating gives CAISDKTDTQYF.

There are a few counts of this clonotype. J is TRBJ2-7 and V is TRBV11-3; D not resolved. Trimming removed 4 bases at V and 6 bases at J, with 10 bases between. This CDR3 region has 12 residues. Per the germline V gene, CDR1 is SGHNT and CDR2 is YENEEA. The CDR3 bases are TGTGCCAGCAGCTCACTTATCTCCGAGCAGTACTTC. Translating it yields CASSSLISEQYF.

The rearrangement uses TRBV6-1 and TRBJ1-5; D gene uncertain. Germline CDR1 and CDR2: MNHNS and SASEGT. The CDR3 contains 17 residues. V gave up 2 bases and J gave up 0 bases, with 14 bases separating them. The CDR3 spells CASSERLGGYSNQPQHF. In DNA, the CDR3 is TGTGCCAGCAGTGAACGTCTCGGAGGGTATAGCAATCAGCCCCAGCATTTT.

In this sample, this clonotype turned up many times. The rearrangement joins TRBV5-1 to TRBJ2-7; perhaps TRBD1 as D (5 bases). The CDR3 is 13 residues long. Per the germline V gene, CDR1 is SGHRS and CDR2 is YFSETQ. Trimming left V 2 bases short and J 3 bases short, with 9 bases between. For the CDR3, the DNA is TGCGCCAGCAGCTTAGGGGTGGACTACGAGCAGTACTTC. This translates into CASSLGVDYEQYF. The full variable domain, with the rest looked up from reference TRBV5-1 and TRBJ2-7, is KAGVTQTPRYLIKTRGQQVTLSCSPISGHRSVSWYQQTPGQGLQFLFEYFSETQRNKGNFPGRFSGRQFSNSRSEMNVSTLELGDSALYLCASSLGVDYEQYFGPGTRLTVT.

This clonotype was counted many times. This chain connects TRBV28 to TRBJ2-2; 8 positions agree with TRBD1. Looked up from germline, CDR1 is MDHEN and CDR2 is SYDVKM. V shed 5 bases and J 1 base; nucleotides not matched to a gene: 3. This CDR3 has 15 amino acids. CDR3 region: CASSSDRGNTGELFF. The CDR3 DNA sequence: TGTGCCAGCAGTAGTGACAGGGGGAACACCGGGGAGCTGTTTTTT. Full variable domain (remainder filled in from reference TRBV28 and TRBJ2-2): DVKVTQSSRYLVKRTGEKVFLECVQDMDHENMFWYRQDPGLGLRLIYFSYDVKMKEKGDIPEGYSVSREKKERFSLILESASTNQTSMYLCASSSDRGNTGELFFGEGSRLTVL.

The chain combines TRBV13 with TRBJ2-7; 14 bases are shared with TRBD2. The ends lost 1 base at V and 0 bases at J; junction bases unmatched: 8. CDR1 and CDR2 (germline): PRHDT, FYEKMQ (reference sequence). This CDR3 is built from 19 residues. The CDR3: CASSLVGLAGGESSYEQYF. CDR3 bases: TGTGCCAGCAGCTTAGTCGGACTAGCGGGAGGAGAGAGCTCCTACGAGCAGTACTTC.

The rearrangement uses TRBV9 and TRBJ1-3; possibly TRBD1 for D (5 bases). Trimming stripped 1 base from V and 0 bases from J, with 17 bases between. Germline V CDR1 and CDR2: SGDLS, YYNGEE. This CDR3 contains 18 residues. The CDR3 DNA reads TGTGCCAGCAGCGTAAGGAAGGATCTAGGGGACTCTGGAAACACCATATATTTT. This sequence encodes CASSVRKDLGDSGNTIYF. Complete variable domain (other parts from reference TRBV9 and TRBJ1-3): DSGVTQTPKHLITATGQRVTLRCSPRSGDLSVYWYQQSLDQGLQFLIQYYNGEERAKGNILERFSAQQFPDLHSELNLSSLELGDSALYFCASSVRKDLGDSGNTIYFGEGSWLTVV.

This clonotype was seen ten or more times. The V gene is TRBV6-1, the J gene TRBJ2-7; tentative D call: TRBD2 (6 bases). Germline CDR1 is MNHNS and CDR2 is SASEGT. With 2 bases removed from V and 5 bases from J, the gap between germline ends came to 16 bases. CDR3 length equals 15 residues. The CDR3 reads CASSETGTLLDEQYF. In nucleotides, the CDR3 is TGTGCCAGCAGTGAAACCGGGACTCTCCTCGACGAGCAGTACTTC.

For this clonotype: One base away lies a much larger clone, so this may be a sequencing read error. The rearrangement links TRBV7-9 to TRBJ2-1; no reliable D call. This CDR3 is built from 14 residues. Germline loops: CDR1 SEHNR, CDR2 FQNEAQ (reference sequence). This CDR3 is CASTGLSSCNEQFF. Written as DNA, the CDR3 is TGTGCCAGCACAGGTCTGAGCTCCTGCAATGAGCAGTTCTTC.

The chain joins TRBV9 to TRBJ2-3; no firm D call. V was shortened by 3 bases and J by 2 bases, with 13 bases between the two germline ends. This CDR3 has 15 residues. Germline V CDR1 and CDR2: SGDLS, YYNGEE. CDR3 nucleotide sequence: TGTGCCAGCAGCGGGGCCCCTCCAAACACAGATACGCAGTATTTT. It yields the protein CASSGAPPNTDTQYF.

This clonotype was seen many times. The CDR3 here is CASSPDRANTGELFF. The CDR3 nucleotides are TGTGCCAGCAGCCCGGACAGAGCGAACACCGGGGAGCTGTTTTTT. The chain combines TRBV11-3 with TRBJ2-2; D possibly corresponds to TRBD1 (6 bases). Looked up from germline, CDR1 is SGHNT and CDR2 is YENEEA. This CDR3 spans 15 amino acids. V gave up 5 bases and J gave up 0 bases, with 10 bases separating them.

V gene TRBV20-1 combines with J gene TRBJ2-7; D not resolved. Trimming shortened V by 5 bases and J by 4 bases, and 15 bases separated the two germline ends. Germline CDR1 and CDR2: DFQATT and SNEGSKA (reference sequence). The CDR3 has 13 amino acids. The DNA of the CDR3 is TGCAGTGCTGCCCCCACCACAAAATACGAGCAGTACTTC. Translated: CSAAPTTKYEQYF.

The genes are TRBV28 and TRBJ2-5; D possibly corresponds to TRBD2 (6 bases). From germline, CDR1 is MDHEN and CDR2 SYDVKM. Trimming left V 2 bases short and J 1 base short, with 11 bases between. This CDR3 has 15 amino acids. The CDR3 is CASSLAGKSQETQYF. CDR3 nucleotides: TGTGCCAGCAGTTTAGCGGGGAAATCCCAAGAGACCCAGTACTTC.

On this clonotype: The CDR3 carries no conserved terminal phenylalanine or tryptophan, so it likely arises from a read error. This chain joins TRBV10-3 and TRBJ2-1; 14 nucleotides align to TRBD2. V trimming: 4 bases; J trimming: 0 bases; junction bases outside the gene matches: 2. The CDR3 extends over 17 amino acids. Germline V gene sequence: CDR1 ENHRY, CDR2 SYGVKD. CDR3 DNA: TGTGCCATCAGTGGAGGGACTAGCGGGAGCTCCTACAATGAGCAGTTCTCC. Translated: CAISGGTSGSSYNEQFS.

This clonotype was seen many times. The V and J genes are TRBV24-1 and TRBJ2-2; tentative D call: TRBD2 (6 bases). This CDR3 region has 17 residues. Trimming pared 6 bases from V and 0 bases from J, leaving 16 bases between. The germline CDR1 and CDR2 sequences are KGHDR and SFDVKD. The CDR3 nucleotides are TGTGCCACCAGTAAACGTCCGGGACTGGCGAACACCGGGGAGCTGTTTTTT. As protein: CATSKRPGLANTGELFF.

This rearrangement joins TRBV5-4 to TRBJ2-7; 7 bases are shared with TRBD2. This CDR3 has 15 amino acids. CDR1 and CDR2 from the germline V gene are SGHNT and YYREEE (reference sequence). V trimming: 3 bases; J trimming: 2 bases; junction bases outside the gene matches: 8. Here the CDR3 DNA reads TGTGCCAGCAGCTCCCGGAGCGGGGAGACCTACGAGCAGTACTTC. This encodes CASSSRSGETYEQYF.

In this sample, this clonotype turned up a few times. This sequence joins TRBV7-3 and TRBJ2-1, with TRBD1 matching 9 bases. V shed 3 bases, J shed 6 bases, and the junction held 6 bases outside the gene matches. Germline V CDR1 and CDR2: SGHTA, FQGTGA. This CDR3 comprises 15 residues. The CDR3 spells CASSLGTGTFNEQFF. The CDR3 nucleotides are TGTGCCAGCAGCTTGGGGACAGGGACCTTCAATGAGCAGTTCTTC. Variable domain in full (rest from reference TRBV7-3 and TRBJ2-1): GAGVSQTPSNKVTEKGKYVELRCDPISGHTALYWYRQSLGQGPEFLIYFQGTGAADDSGLPNDRFFAVRPEGSVSTLKIQRTERGDSAVYLCASSLGTGTFNEQFFGPGTRLTVL.

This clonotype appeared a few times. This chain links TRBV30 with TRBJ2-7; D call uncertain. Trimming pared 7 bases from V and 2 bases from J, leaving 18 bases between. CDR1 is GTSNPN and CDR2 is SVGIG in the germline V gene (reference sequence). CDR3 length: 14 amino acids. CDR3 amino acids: CASLPETGTYEQYF. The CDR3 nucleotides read TGTGCCTCTCTCCCCGAGACGGGCACCTACGAGCAGTACTTC. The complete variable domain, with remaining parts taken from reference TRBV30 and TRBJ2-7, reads SQTIHQWPATLVQPVGSPLSLECTVEGTSNPNLYWYRQAAGRGLQLLFYSVGIGQISSEVPQNLSASRPQDRQFILSSKKLLLSDSGFYLCASLPETGTYEQYFGPGTRLTVT.

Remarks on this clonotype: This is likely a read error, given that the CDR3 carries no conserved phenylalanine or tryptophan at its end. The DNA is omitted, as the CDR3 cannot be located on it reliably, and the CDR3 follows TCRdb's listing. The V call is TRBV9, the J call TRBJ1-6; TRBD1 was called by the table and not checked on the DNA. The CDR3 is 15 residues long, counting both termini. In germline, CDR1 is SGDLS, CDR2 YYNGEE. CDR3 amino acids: CASSLGQGSNSPRHV.